The subject of this entry is one TCR beta chain. Its antigen is not known. PCR primers comprised 60 Vbeta and 13 Jbeta primers. The table came from immunoSEQ multiplex PCR; TCRdb's copy has only in-frame clones and leaves some out. The sample holds about 140,000 clones, around 83% seen once. This record comes from a study of cytomegalovirus exposure and HLA in healthy donors. Study outcomes and limitations: It was reported that the classifier diagnosed cytomegalovirus status with high specificity and sensitivity in both the original and validation cohorts.

V was clipped by 6 bases and J by 0 bases, with 11 bases between them. The CDR3 has 14 amino acids. CDR1 is MDHEN and CDR2 is SYDVKM in the germline V gene. The chain couples TRBV28 to TRBJ1-1, with D tentatively TRBD1 (6 bases). The sequence derives from a man between 35 and 55 years old in good health and CMV-seropositive. Material: PBMCs. The DNA of the CDR3 is TGTGCCAGCAGAGAGGGACAATTGAACACTGAAGCTTTCTTT. Protein: CASREGQLNTEAFF.